This TCR beta chain was observed in a study of CD8 T cells in Susac syndrome (dated by TCRdb to between 2017 and 2020). With respect to the entire study: Repertoire sequencing was used to test whether CD8+ T cell activation and differentiation in Susac syndrome was antigen driven. The study compared CD8+ T cell repertoire clonality among eleven to twelve healthy donors, around 14 Susac syndrome patients and about 16 multiple sclerosis patients.

RNA was extracted using the RNeasy kit, and about 0.5 to 1 ug of the RNA was reverse transcribed with random hexamers. The immunoSEQ multiplex PCR assay, covering 54 Vbeta and 13 Jbeta segments, was used to amplify TCR beta CDR3 regions. PCR amplification bias was corrected by using a synthetic template baseline for primer optimization and computational correction. From the authors' description of their analysis: Only productive sequences were kept, with reads annotated to V, D and J genes according to IMGT and analyzed in immunoSEQ Analyzer. Clonality was calculated as one minus the Shannon entropy normalized by log2 of the number of productive unique sequences. Public and private clones were assessed among the 100 most prevalent clones of each patient and control. Susac-specific clones were defined as absent from healthy and MS cohorts, over a thousand published viral clones and other ImmuneACCESS disease sequences. TCRdb reprocessed the public reads (quality trimming at Q25 with fastp, clone calling with MiXCR) and kept in-frame beta chains. One record per CDR3 amino acid sequence lists the most common genes and DNA. TCRdb assigned the V and J calls; the authors' analysis was not used. The sample has under 150,000 distinct CDR3 sequences on record, over 85% of them singletons. Approximately 0.25% of the sample is in the top ten clones.

This clonotype came up once. Its antigen remains undetermined. Base qualities are missing; no much larger clone stands one base away. Weak support is all one read offers. High-throughput TCR beta sequencing profiled peripheral blood CD8+ and CD4+ T cells from healthy donors, Susac syndrome patients and multiple sclerosis patients. Healthy donors were age- and sex-matched controls. CD8+ TEMRA cells were enriched by FACS, while bulk CD8+ and CD4+ T cells were purified by magnetic negative isolation. Blood was collected in EDTA tubes and processed within 24 hours, with PBMCs isolated through density gradient centrifugation. PBMCs intended for TCR sequencing were cryopreserved in liquid nitrogen and thawed later in a water bath at 37 degrees C. Purity of sorted or isolated CD4+, CD8+ and CD8+ TEMRA cells was at least 90%. Study-wide findings and limitations: The TCR sequencing and HLA analysis was acknowledged to have included a relatively small number of individuals.

This sequence originates from a human donor in good health. The sample consisted of CD8+ T cells from PBMCs.

The CDR3 has the sequence CASSLSQVYEQYF. The DNA reads as follows: TGTGCCAGCAGTTTATCGCAGGTTTACGAGCAGTACTTC. Rearrangement joined TRBV28 to TRBJ2-7, with an unclear D gene assignment. The germline V gene specifies MDHEN as CDR1 and SYDVKM as CDR2. From cysteine to phenylalanine, the CDR3 is 13 amino acids long. The CDR3 DNA has 39 bases and is translated from base 1. The junction carries 8 bases between V and J, which are trimmed by 1 base and 4 bases respectively.